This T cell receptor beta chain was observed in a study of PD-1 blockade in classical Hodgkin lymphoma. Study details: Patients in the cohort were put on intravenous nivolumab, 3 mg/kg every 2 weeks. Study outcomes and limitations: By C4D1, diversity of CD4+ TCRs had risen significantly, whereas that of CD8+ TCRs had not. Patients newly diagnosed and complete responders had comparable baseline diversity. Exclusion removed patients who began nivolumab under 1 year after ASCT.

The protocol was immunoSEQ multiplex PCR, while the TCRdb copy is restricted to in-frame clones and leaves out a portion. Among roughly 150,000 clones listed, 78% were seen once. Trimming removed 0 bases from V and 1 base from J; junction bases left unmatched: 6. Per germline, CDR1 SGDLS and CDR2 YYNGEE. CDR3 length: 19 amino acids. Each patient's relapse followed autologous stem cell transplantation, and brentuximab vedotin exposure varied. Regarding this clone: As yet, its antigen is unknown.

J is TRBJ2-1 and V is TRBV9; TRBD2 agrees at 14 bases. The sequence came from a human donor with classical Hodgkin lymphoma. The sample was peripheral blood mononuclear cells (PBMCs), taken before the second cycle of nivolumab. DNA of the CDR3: TGTGCCAGCAGCGTAGGACTAGCGGGGGGGCCGATTTCCTACAATGAGCAGTTCTTC. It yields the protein CASSVGLAGGPISYNEQFF.